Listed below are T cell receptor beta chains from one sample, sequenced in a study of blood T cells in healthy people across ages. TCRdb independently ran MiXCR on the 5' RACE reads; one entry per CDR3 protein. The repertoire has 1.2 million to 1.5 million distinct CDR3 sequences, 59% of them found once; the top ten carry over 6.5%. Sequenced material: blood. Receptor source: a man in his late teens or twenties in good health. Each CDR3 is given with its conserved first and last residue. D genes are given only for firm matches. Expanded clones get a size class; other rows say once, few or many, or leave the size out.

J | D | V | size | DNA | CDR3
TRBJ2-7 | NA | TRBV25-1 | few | TGTGCCAGCAGTGACTCGGGGAGGTCTACCTACGAGCAGTACTTC | CASSDSGRSTYEQYF
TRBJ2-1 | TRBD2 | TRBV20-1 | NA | TGCAGTGAGGTTGCTCTAGCGGGAGTAAAGAATGAGCAGTTCTTC | CSEVALAGVKNEQFF
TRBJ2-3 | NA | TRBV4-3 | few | TGCGCCAGCAGCCTAGGAGGGGGATCCCCCTATGAAGATACGCAGTATTTT | CASSLGGGSPYEDTQYF
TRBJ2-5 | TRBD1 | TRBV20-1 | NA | TGCAGTGCTAGATTATTGGACAGGCCCCCGTCCGAGCAAGAGACCCAGTACTTC | CSARLLDRPPSEQETQYF
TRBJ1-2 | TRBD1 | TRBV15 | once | TGTGCCACCAGCAGAGGAACCGGGACAGACTATGGCTACACCTTC | CATSRGTGTDYGYTF
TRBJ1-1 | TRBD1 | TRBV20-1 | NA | TGCAGTGCTAGAGGGACAGGGTTCTCACTGTTGAACACTGAAGCTTTCTTT | CSARGTGFSLLNTEAFF
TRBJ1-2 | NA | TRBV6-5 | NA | TGTGCCAGCAGTTACTTGGACCTTGAAGGCTACACCTTC | CASSYLDLEGYTF
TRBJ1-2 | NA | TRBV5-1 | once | TGCGCCAGCAGCTCGGCGTCCGGGGTACGGGATGGCTACACCTTC | CASSSASGVRDGYTF
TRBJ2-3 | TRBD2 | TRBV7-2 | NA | TGTGCCAGCAGCTTAGTGCCCGGACTAGCGGGGAACACAGATACGCAGTATTTT | CASSLVPGLAGNTDTQYF
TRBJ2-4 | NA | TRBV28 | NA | TGTGCTTCGGGGGACACCTCAAACATTCAGTACTTC | CASGDTSNIQYF
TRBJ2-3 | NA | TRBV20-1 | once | TGCAGTGCTAGGAGGGTAGCCCGTCCAGATACGCAGTATTTT | CSARRVARPDTQYF
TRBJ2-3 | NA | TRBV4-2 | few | TGTGCCAGCAGCCAAGATTGGCGGACAAGATACACAGATACGCAGTATTTT | CASSQDWRTRYTDTQYF
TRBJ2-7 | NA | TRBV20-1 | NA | TGCAGTGCTAGAAATACAGGAGGCGACGAGCAGTACTTC | CSARNTGGDEQYF
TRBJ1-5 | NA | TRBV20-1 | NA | TGCAGTGCTCATCAGGGGTACAATCAGCCCCAGCATTTT | CSAHQGYNQPQHF
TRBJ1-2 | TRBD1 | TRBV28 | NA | TGTGCCAGCAGTTCTATCACAGGGGCTGGTTACACCTTC | CASSSITGAGYTF
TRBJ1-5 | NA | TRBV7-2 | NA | TGTGCCAGCAGCTTAAATCATATTCAGCCCCAGCATTTT | CASSLNHIQPQHF
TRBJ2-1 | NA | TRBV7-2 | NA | TGTGCCAGCAGCTTAGGGACTCGCCGGGACAATGAGCAGTTCTTC | CASSLGTRRDNEQFF
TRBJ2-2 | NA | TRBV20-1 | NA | TGCAGTGCTAGTCGCCTCCCCACCGGGGAGCTGTTTTTT | CSASRLPTGELFF
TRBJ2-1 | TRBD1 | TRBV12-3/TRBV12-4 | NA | TGTGCCAGCAGTCCCACCAGGGGGCCCAATGAGCAGTTCTTC | CASSPTRGPNEQFF
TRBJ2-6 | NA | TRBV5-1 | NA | TGCGCCAGCAGCGTCAGGTCGTCCTGGGCCAACGTCCTGACTTTC | CASSVRSSWANVLTF
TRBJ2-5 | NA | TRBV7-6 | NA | TGTGCCAGCAGCCCAGAACATGCGACATTCTACGAACAGTACTTC | CASSPEHATFYEQYF
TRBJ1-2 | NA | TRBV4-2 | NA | TGTGCCAGCAGCAGGCCTTTCCGAGATTCTATGGAGGGCTACACCTTC | CASSRPFRDSMEGYTF
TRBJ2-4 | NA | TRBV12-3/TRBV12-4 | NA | TGTGCCAGCAGTTTCGGCGGAGTTAAAAACATTCAGTACTTC | CASSFGGVKNIQYF
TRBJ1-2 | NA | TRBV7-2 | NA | TGTGCCAGCAGCTTAGGGGGGACCTACTATGGCTACACCTTC | CASSLGGTYYGYTF
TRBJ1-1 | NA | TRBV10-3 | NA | TGTGCCATCAGTGGAACCGGGACGGCAAGCTCTGAAGCTTTCTTT | CAISGTGTASSEAFF
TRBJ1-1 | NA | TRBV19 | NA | TGTGCCAGTAGTATCATAGGTGGTAAGATGAACACTGAAGCTTTCTTT | CASSIIGGKMNTEAFF
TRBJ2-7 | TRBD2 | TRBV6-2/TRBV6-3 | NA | TGTGCCAGCAGACCCCACGGACTAGCGGGGGGGCCGGTTATCTACGAGCAGTACTTC | CASRPHGLAGGPVIYEQYF
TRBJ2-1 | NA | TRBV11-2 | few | TGTGCCAGCAGCTCGGTCCGGGGGCACTACAATGAGCAGTTCTTC | CASSSVRGHYNEQFF
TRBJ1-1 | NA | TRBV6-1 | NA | TGTGCCAGCAGTGAAAACTGGGGGCACTCTGAAGCTTTCTTT | CASSENWGHSEAFF
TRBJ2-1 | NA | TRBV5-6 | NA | TGTGCCAGCAGCTATCCCGGACTGGGCTCCTACAATGAGCAGTTCTTC | CASSYPGLGSYNEQFF
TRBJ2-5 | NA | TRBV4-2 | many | TGTGCCAGCAGCCAAGATAGGGACGGCGGGGAGACCCAGTACTTC | CASSQDRDGGETQYF
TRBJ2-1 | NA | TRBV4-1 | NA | TGCGCCAGCAGCCAGGGACGCACCCCGTCGATCAATGAGCAGTTCTTC | CASSQGRTPSINEQFF
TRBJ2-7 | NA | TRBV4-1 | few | TGCGCCAGCAGCCAGTCACAGGACTACGAGCAGTACTTC | CASSQSQDYEQYF
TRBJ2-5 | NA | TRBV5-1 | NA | TGCGCCAGCAGCGCAGGGGCGGGGGAGACCCAGTACTTC | CASSAGAGETQYF
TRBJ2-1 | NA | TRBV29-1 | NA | TGCAGCTCCGACTTCGCCCAAGAGGAGCAGTTCTTC | CSSDFAQEEQFF
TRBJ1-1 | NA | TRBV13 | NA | TGTGCCAGCAGCTTAACCGAGAGGCTGAACACTGAAGCTTTCTTT | CASSLTERLNTEAFF
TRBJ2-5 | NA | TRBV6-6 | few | TGTGCCAGCAGTTCCCAAGCAGAGACCCAGTACTTC | CASSSQAETQYF
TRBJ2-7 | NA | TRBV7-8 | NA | TGTGCCAGCAGCTTTGACTTAGTATCCTACGAGCAGTACTTC | CASSFDLVSYEQYF
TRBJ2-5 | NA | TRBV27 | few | TGTGCCAGCAGCCAGTTCCGGACGGAGTGGGACTTACAAGAGACCCAGTACTTC | CASSQFRTEWDLQETQYF
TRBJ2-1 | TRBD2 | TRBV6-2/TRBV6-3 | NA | TGTGCCAGCAGTTACAGGGCTAGCGGGGGGGCTCTCGATGAGCAGTTCTTC | CASSYRASGGALDEQFF
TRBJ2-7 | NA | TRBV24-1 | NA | TGTGCCACCAGTGATTCCGCACGGGCCTACGAGCAGTACTTC | CATSDSARAYEQYF
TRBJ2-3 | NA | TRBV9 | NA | TGTGCCAGCAGCGTAGGGGCAGGCACAGATACGCAGTATTTT | CASSVGAGTDTQYF
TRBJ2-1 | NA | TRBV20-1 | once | TGCAGTGCTAGAGATTTGAGGGGTACCGCCTATGAGCAGTTCTTC | CSARDLRGTAYEQFF
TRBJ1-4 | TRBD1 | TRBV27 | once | TGTGCCTGCAGCATAACAGGGGGCCGTTTGTTGTTTTTT | CACSITGGRLLFF
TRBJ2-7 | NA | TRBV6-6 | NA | TGTGCCAGCAGTTACAGGGTTACCTACGAGCAGTACTTC | CASSYRVTYEQYF
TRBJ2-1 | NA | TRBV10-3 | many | TGTGCCATCAGTGACAGTCTCCGAAGGAATGAGCAGTTCTTC | CAISDSLRRNEQFF
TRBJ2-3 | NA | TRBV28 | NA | TGTGCCAGCACCAACCCTCGGCGACTCGGCACAGATACGCAGTATTTT | CASTNPRRLGTDTQYF
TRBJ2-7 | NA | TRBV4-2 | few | TGTGCCAGCAGCCTTAAGTCCGATACCTACGAGCAGTACTTC | CASSLKSDTYEQYF
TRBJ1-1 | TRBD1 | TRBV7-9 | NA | TGTGCCAGCAGCTCCACCACAGGGGTATTGAACACTGAAGCTTTCTTT | CASSSTTGVLNTEAFF
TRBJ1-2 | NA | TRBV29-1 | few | TGCAGCGTTGATCAGGGAATCCTTACGTCATACCAAACTAACTATGGCTACACCTTC | CSVDQGILTSYQTNYGYTF
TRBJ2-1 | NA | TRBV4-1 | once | TGCGCCAGCAGCCAGCAACCAGGGGTCTCCTACAATGAGCAGTTCTTC | CASSQQPGVSYNEQFF
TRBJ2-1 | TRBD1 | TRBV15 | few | TGTGCCACCAGCAGCGGGACAGGGATAAGCTCCTACAATGAGCAGTTCTTC | CATSSGTGISSYNEQFF